This T cell receptor beta chain was observed in a study of T cell responses to AZD1222 COVID-19 vaccine. Trimming left V 3 bases short and J 4 bases short, with 9 bases between. CDR1 and CDR2 from the germline V gene are MGHDK and SYGVNS. The CDR3 is 13 residues long. The data were produced by immunoSEQ multiplex PCR, yet TCRdb's version contains in-frame clones alone and is incomplete. The sample consists of about 150,000 clones, just over 90% of them appearing once. The sample here was peripheral blood, taken on day 0 of AZD1222 vaccination. This sequence originates from an adult in good health. V and J are TRBV25-1 and TRBJ1-2, with D uncertain. The CDR3 reads CASSEAGSYGYTF. The DNA of the CDR3 is TGTGCCAGCAGTGAGGCAGGATCCTATGGCTACACCTTC.